Included here is one TCR beta chain sequence, with context. With 0 bases removed from V and 2 bases from J, the gap between germline ends came to 11 bases. The CDR3 is made up of 15 amino acids. Per the germline V gene, CDR1 is SGDLS and CDR2 is YYNGEE. TCRdb keeps only in-frame clones here, not all; method: immunoSEQ multiplex PCR. Of 90,000 to 95,000 clones listed, roughly 80% are singletons. The sample originates from a study of radiotherapy plus CTLA-4 blockade in lung cancer. This sample comprised peripheral blood, obtained from a patient treated with radiotherapy plus ipilimumab. The sequence came from a human donor with non-small cell lung cancer who had stable disease on radiotherapy plus ipilimumab. V and J are TRBV9 and TRBJ1-2; TRBD1 is a possible D gene (6 bases). The CDR3 bases are TGTGCCAGCAGCGTAGATGGGGGCAGCAACTATGGCTACACCTTC. Its protein product is CASSVDGGSNYGYTF.